The clone carrying this TCR beta chain has just a few counts. Its antigen is unidentified. Tagging with unique molecular identifiers was a feature of the TCR beta cDNA libraries. TCRdb itself ran the PCR reads through MiXCR, one entry per CDR3 protein. This table holds 250,000 to 300,000 distinct CDR3 sequences, 36% found once. This record comes from a study of post-analysis software for immune sequencing data. General study points: Diversity measured as normalized Chao1 was significantly lower in multiple sclerosis patients than in controls.

The sequence was obtained from a girl between 5 and 17 years old with multiple sclerosis. Specimen: blood.

Here the CDR3 reads CASSQERSRSETQYF. CDR3 coding DNA: TGTGCCAGCAGCCAAGAACGGAGTAGGAGCGAGACCCAGTACTTC. The J gene is TRBJ2-5, the V gene TRBV3-1; D is unclear. V was pared by 0 bases and J by 5 bases, with 13 bases between. This CDR3 comprises 15 residues. The germline gives CDR1 LGHDT, CDR2 YNNKEL (reference sequence).